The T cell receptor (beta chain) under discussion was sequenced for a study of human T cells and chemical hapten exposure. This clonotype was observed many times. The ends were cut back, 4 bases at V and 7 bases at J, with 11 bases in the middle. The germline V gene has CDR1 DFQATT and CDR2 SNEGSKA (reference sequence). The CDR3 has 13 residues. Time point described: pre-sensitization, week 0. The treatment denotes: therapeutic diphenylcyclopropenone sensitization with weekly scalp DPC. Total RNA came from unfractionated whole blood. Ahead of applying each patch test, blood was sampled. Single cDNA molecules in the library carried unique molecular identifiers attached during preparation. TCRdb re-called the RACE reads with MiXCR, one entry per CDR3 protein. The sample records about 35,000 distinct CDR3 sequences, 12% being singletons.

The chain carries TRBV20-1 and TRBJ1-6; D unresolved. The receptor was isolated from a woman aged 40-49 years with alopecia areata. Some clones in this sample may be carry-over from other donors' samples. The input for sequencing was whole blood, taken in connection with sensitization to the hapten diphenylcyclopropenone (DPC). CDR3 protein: CSAKGPANSPLHF. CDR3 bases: TGCAGTGCTAAAGGACCGGCAAATTCACCCCTCCACTTT.